Included here is one T cell receptor beta chain sequence, with context. The data were produced by immunoSEQ multiplex PCR, yet TCRdb's version contains in-frame clones alone and is incomplete. Among 450,000 to 550,000 clones listed, around 89% were seen once. Treatment denoted: approximately 18 received Ad26.COV2.S at low or high dose, single or two shots; 5 received placebo; per-sample allocation not given. Material that was analyzed had been drawn on day 63 after the first vaccine or placebo injection. This sample is part of a study of Ad26.COV2.S vaccination and SARS-CoV-2 variants. CDR3 size: 12 residues. CDR1 and CDR2 (germline): SGHAT, FQNNGV. The trim removed 5 bases at V and 6 bases at J, leaving 3 bases unmatched.

The starting material was peripheral blood, obtained in a trial of Ad26.COV2.S vaccine versus placebo. This TCR was sampled from a person aged 18 to 59 who received the Ad26.COV2.S COVID-19 vaccine or a placebo. The chain joins TRBV11-2 to TRBJ2-7; TRBD2 agrees at 8 bases. In DNA form, the CDR3 reads TGTGCCAGCAGCACGGGGGGGTTCGAGCAGTACTTC. Its protein is CASSTGGFEQYF.